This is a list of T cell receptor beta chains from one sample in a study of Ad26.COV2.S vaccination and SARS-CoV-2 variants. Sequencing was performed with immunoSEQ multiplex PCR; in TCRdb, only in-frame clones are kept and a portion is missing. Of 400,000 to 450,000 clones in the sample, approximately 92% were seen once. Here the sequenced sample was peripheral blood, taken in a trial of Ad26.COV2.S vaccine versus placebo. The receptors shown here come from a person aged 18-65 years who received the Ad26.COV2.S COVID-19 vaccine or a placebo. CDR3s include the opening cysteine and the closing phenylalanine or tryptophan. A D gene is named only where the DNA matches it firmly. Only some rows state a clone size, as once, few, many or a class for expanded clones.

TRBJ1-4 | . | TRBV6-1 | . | CASSDYLRDGANEKLFF | TGTGCCAGCAGTGACTACCTCCGGGACGGAGCTAATGAAAAACTGTTTTTT
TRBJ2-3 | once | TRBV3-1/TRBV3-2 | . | CASSQKRGPGQGTDTQYF | TGTGCCAGCAGCCAAAAGAGAGGACCGGGACAAGGCACAGATACGCAGTATTTT
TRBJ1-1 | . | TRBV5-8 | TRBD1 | CASRQRTGRRRGAFF | TGTGCCAGCAGGCAACGGACAGGACGGAGGAGGGGAGCTTTCTTT
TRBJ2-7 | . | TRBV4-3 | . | CASSQVSRGYEQYF | TGCGCCAGCAGCCAAGTCAGCCGGGGCTACGAGCAGTACTTC
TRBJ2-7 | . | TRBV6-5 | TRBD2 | CASSSLSLAGGYEQYF | TGTGCCAGCAGTTCCCTGAGTCTAGCGGGGGGTTACGAGCAGTACTTC
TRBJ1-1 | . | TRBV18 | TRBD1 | CASSPLSTGDGTEAFF | TGTGCCAGCTCACCTCTCTCAACAGGGGATGGCACTGAAGCTTTCTTT
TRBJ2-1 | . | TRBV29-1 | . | CSVLTGRGNEQFF | TGCAGCGTTTTGACAGGTCGCGGGAATGAGCAGTTCTTC
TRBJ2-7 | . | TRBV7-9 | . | CASSVTGYEQYF | TGTGCCAGCAGCGTGACAGGCTACGAGCAGTACTTC
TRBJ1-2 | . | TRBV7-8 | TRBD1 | CASSSGGTGAGYGYTF | TGTGCCAGCAGCTCGGGGGGGACAGGGGCTGGTTATGGCTACACCTTC
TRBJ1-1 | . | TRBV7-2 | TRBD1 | CASSWTGQFTEAFF | TGTGCCAGCAGCTGGACAGGTCAATTTACTGAAGCTTTCTTT
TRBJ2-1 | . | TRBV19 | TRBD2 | CASTLAGGINEQFF | TGTGCCAGTACTCTAGCGGGGGGGATAAATGAGCAGTTCTTC
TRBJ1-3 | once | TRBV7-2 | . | CASSQTSSGNTIYF | TGTGCCAGCAGCCAGACCAGCTCTGGAAACACCATATATTTT
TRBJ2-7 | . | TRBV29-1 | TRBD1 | CSVARDRGFYEQYF | TGCAGCGTAGCCCGGGACAGGGGGTTCTACGAGCAGTACTTC
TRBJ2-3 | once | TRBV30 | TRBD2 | CAWAGGDTQYF | TGTGCCTGGGCGGGGGGAGATACGCAGTATTTT
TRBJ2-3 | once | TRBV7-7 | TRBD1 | CASSRGTGGTDTQYF | TGTGCCAGCAGCCGAGGGACAGGGGGCACAGATACGCAGTATTTT
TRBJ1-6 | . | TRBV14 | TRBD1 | CASSLGDRLNNSPLHF | TGTGCCAGCAGCCTAGGGGACAGGCTGAATAATTCACCCCTCCACTTT
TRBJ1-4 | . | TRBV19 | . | CASSMVGGSKGKLFF | TGTGCCAGTAGTATGGTTGGGGGCTCGAAGGGAAAACTGTTTTTT
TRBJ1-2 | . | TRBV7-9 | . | CASSLSTGWRYGYTF | TGTGCCAGCAGCTTAAGTACAGGGTGGAGGTATGGCTACACCTTC
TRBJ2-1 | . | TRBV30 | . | CAWNRERVNEQFF | TGTGCCTGGAACAGGGAGCGGGTTAATGAGCAGTTCTTC
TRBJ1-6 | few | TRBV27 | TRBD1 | CASVPGGASPLHF | TGTGCCAGCGTCCCAGGGGGCGCTTCACCCCTCCACTTT
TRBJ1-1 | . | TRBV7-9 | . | CASSVSLNTEAFF | TGTGCCAGCAGCGTTAGTTTGAACACTGAAGCTTTCTTT
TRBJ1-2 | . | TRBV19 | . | CASTDNGAYGYTF | TGTGCCAGTACCGACAACGGTGCCTATGGCTACACCTTC
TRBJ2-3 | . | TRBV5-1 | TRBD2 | CASSALAGGNADTQYF | TGCGCCAGCAGCGCATTAGCGGGGGGGAACGCGGATACGCAGTATTTT
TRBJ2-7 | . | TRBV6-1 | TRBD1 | CASSEVGQSYEQYF | TGTGCCAGCAGTGAAGTGGGACAGTCCTACGAGCAGTACTTC
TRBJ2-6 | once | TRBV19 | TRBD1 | CASSYDRVISGANVLTF | TGTGCCAGTAGTTACGACAGGGTGATCTCTGGGGCCAACGTCCTGACTTTC
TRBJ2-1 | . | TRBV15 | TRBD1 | CATSDRIIDEQFF | TGTGCCACGTCGGACAGGATTATCGATGAGCAGTTCTTC
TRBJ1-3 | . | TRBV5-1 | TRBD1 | CASSFQGDTIYF | TGCGCCAGCAGCTTCCAGGGGGACACCATATATTTT
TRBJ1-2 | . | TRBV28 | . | CASRITGNYGYTF | TGTGCCAGCAGGATAACGGGGAACTATGGCTACACCTTC
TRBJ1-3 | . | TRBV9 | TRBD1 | CASSVVGQPSGNTIYF | TGTGCCAGCAGCGTAGTGGGACAGCCCTCTGGAAACACCATATATTTT
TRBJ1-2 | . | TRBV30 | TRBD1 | CAGDPTGVDGYTF | TGTGCTGGGGACCCGACAGGGGTTGATGGCTACACCTTC
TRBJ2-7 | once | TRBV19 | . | CASSMGSEQYF | TGTGCCAGTAGTATGGGGTCCGAGCAGTACTTC
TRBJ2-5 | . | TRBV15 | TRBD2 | CATSSRLAYQETQYF | TGTGCCACCAGCAGTAGACTAGCGTACCAAGAGACCCAGTACTTC
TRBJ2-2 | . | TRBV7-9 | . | CARRVANTGELFF | TGTGCCAGGCGAGTCGCGAACACCGGGGAGCTGTTTTTT
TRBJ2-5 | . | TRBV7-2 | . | CASSLGVGGETQYF | TGTGCCAGCAGCTTAGGGGTGGGCGGTGAGACCCAGTACTTC
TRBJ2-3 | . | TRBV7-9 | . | CACGVKRTDTQYF | TGTGCCTGCGGGGTGAAGCGCACAGATACGCAGTATTTT
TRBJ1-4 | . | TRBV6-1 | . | CASSVRQPIATNEKLFF | TGTGCCAGCAGTGTACGGCAGCCCATTGCAACTAATGAAAAACTGTTTTTT